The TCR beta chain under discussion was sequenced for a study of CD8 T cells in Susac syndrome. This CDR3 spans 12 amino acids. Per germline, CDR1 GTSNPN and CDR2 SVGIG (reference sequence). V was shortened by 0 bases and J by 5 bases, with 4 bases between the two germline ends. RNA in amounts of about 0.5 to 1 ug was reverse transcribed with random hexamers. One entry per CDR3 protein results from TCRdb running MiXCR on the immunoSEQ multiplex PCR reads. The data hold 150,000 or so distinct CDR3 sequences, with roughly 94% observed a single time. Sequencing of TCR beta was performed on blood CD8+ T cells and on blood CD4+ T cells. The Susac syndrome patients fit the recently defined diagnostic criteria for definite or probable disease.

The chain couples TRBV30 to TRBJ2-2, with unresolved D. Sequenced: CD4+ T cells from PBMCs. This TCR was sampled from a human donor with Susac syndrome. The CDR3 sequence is CAWSVRTGELFF. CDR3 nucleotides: TGTGCCTGGAGTGTAAGAACCGGGGAGCTGTTTTTT.